These 14 T cell receptor beta chains were sequenced from one sample in a study of blood T cell repertoires in COVID-19. Method: immunoSEQ multiplex PCR; TCRdb's copy keeps in-frame clones and lacks some. The sample consists of roughly 80,000 clones, around 83% of them appearing once. The sample was peripheral blood. These receptors were obtained from a man aged 50 to 60 with acute or convalescent COVID-19.

This clone was recorded a few times. The chain combines TRBV5-1 with TRBJ2-2; perhaps TRBD1 as D (6 bases). Germline V gene lookup returns CDR1 SGHRS and CDR2 YFSETQ. The V and J ends lost 1 base and 3 bases respectively, with 16 bases between them. CDR3 length equals 17 residues. CDR3 DNA: TGCGCCAGCAGCTTGTTTTCTCCAGGGGCGGACACCGGGGAGCTGTTTTTT. Protein product: CASSLFSPGADTGELFF.

The J gene is TRBJ2-7, the V gene TRBV10-1; 11 bases match TRBD2. This CDR3 has 15 amino acids. The V and J ends lost 2 bases and 6 bases, in that order; junction bases with no gene match: 6. Germline assignment: CDR1 WNHNN and CDR2 SYGVQD (reference sequence). The CDR3 bases are TGCGCCAGCAGTGAGACTAGCGGGAGTAAGGGCGAGCAGTACTTC. Translated: CASSETSGSKGEQYF.

This sequence joins TRBV29-1 and TRBJ2-7; 8 bases map to TRBD2. In germline, CDR1 is SQVTM, CDR2 ANQGSEA. The CDR3 is made up of 13 amino acids. J gave up 6 bases and V 5 bases, and 9 bases lay outside the gene matches. CDR3 nucleotide sequence: TGCAGCGTTAACCGGGGGGGTTCACGCGAGCAGTACTTC. Translating it yields CSVNRGGSREQYF.

This clone was seen just once. The chain has TRBV6-6 and TRBJ2-7, with D perhaps matching TRBD1 (6 bases). CDR3 length: 15 amino acids. Germline-derived CDR1 and CDR2 are MNHNY and SVGAGI (reference sequence). V lost 2 bases, J lost 3 bases, and 14 bases lay in between. The CDR3 bases are TGTGCCAGCAGTTACAGTGATGGGGGCCACTACGAGCAGTACTTC. This encodes CASSYSDGGHYEQYF.

This chain connects TRBV5-1 to TRBJ2-7; 11 positions match TRBD2. The CDR3 extends over 14 amino acids. V lost 5 bases to trimming and J lost 4 bases; unmatched junction nucleotides: 5. Germline lookup yields CDR1 SGHRS and CDR2 YFSETQ. CDR3 sequence: CASSPGTSGYEQYF. For the CDR3, the DNA is TGCGCCAGCAGTCCCGGGACTAGCGGTTACGAGCAGTACTTC.

The chain has TRBV9 and TRBJ2-2; tentative D call: TRBD1 (6 bases). The CDR3 runs to 15 residues. V lost 0 bases and J 7 bases, leaving 13 bases between the germline ends. CDR1 is SGDLS and CDR2 is YYNGEE in the germline V gene. CDR3 amino acids: CASSVGNWDIGELFF. For the CDR3, the DNA is TGTGCCAGCAGCGTAGGGAACTGGGACATCGGGGAGCTGTTTTTT.

The chain is built from TRBV18 and TRBJ2-1, with 7 bases fitting TRBD1. CDR1 is KGHSH and CDR2 is LQKENI in the germline V gene. V lost 1 base to trimming and J lost 5 bases; unmatched junction nucleotides: 2. The CDR3 has 14 amino acids. CDR3 nucleotides: TGTGCCAGCTCACCACGGGGACAGAACAATGAGCAGTTCTTC. Translated, it gives CASSPRGQNNEQFF. Drawing the rest from reference TRBV18 and TRBJ2-1, the complete variable domain is NAGVMQNPRHLVRRRGQEARLRCSPMKGHSHVYWYRQLPEEGLKFMVYLQKENIIDESGMPKERFSAEFPKEGPSILRIQQVVRGDSAAYFCASSPRGQNNEQFFGPGTRLTVL.

V and J are TRBV6-5 and TRBJ2-7; 9 bases agree with TRBD2. Germline V gene lookup returns CDR1 MNHEY and CDR2 SVGAGI. CDR3 size: 16 residues. Germline trimming cut 0 bases from V and 4 bases from J; bases unmatched to any gene: 7. The CDR3 protein is CASSYSRLAGRYEQYF. DNA for the CDR3: TGTGCCAGCAGTTACTCGAGGCTAGCGGGAAGGTACGAGCAGTACTTC.

The chain recombines TRBV11-3 with TRBJ1-1; D unresolved. Germline V lookup: CDR1 SGHNT, CDR2 YENEEA. V lost 0 bases and J 3 bases, leaving 8 bases between the germline ends. The CDR3 contains 14 residues. The CDR3 DNA is TGTGCCAGCAGCTTAGATGGGCAGCACACTGAAGCTTTCTTT. This sequence encodes CASSLDGQHTEAFF.

This clone was seen just once. The V gene is TRBV27, the J gene TRBJ2-3, with 14 positions matching TRBD2. The CDR3 contains 20 residues. The trim removed 6 bases at V and 4 bases at J, leaving 18 bases unmatched. Germline values: CDR1 MNHEY, CDR2 SMNVEV (reference sequence). CDR3 DNA: TGTGCCAGCAGCCCCCTTGGGTACTCCGGGACTAGCGGGGGCCCAGATACGCAGTATTTT. It translates to CASSPLGYSGTSGGPDTQYF.

This clone was observed a few times. The chain carries TRBV2 and TRBJ2-3; the match to TRBD2 covers 11 bases. With 6 bases clipped from V and 1 base from J, the junction kept 3 bases outside the gene matches. Germline loops: CDR1 SNHLY, CDR2 FYNNEI. The CDR3 runs 15 residues. CDR3 in amino acids: CASSLLAGGTDTQYF. The CDR3 coding sequence is TGTGCCAGCAGCTTACTAGCGGGGGGCACAGATACGCAGTATTTT.

The chain has TRBV4-1 and TRBJ1-6; unclear D gene. Trimming shortened V by 0 bases and J by 0 bases, and 12 bases separated the two germline ends. CDR1 MGHRA and CDR2 YSYEKL come from the germline V gene. The CDR3 extends over 18 amino acids. The CDR3 DNA sequence: TGCGCCAGCAGCCAAGAAGTCGCAGTTCCCTCCTATAATTCACCCCTCCACTTT. The encoded protein is CASSQEVAVPSYNSPLHF.

The rearrangement uses TRBV4-1 and TRBJ2-3; tentatively, D is TRBD2 (6 bases). CDR1 is MGHRA, CDR2 YSYEKL, per germline. The V end lost 4 bases, the J end lost 0 bases, and 11 bases lay between the germline ends. This CDR3 is built from 15 residues. The CDR3 sequence: CASSRLAPSTDTQYF. The CDR3 DNA reads as TGCGCCAGCAGCCGGCTAGCGCCTAGCACAGATACGCAGTATTTT.

The rearrangement uses TRBV18 and TRBJ1-6, with D possibly being TRBD1 (5 bases). The CDR3 is 16 amino acids. Trimming took 1 base from V and 5 from J, leaving 12 bases between them. CDR1 is KGHSH, CDR2 LQKENI, per germline. In nucleotides, the CDR3 is TGTGCCAGCTCACCACGGTCGTGGGGGGATAATTCACCCCTCCACTTT. It encodes CASSPRSWGDNSPLHF.